This TCR beta chain was sequenced in a study of T cells in Graves' hyperthyroidism and ophthalmopathy. Broader study findings: The model forecast ophthalmopathy, anticipating it by a median approximately 6.2 months before onset.

A lack of ophthalmopathy progression within 18 months defined stable Graves' hyperthyroidism. It was roughly 10 ml of fresh peripheral blood that supplied the PBMCs. This clonotype was seen ten or more times. The antigen is unknown. Germline V gene lookup returns CDR1 SGHRS and CDR2 YFSETQ. The CDR3 is 13 amino acids. V lost 5 bases and J 1 base, leaving 9 bases between the germline ends. Researchers amplified the TCR beta CDR3 regions from RNA transcripts. Using the HTBI primer set, a first-round RT-PCR was run on the TCR CDR3. TCRdb re-derived calls from the multiplex PCR reads in MiXCR, one entry per CDR3 protein. The sample contains a few hundred thousand distinct CDR3 sequences, around 15% of which appear only once.

The sequencing input was blood. The receptor was derived from a middle-aged woman with Graves' hyperthyroidism. The V call is TRBV5-1, the J call TRBJ1-1; no clear D gene. CDR3 sequence (DNA): TGCGCCAGCAGTTCGGAGACGAACACTGAAGCTTTCTTT. Its translation: CASSSETNTEAFF.